This TCR beta chain was sequenced during a study of shared clonotypes between healthy human individuals. Sequencing used immunoSEQ multiplex PCR; TCRdb keeps in-frame clones, though not all of them. The sample holds 800,000 to 950,000 clones, around 96% seen once. Study-wide results and caveats: Rarefaction curves obtained for sorted subsets showed sequencing incomplete despite large depth. Represented genetic and exposure-history diversity was restricted by having few donors. When compared with the clonotypes that were shared by all four sorted-subset donors, the non-shared clonotypes turned out to have lower generation probabilities.

Naive CD8 cells lacked CD45RO and underwent positive selection for CCR7, leaving out terminally differentiated effector memory CD45RA+ cells. Remarks on this clone: Its antigen is unknown.

Germline CDR1 reads GTSNPN; CDR2 reads SVGIG (reference sequence). V lost 0 bases to trimming and J lost 6 bases, with 11 bases between them. This CDR3 comprises 13 residues. The rearrangement uses TRBV30 and TRBJ1-1; D unresolved. Sample: naive CD8+ T cells sorted from blood. This TCR derives from a man aged 25 to 45 in good health. Here the CDR3 reads CAWSVWRVAEAFF. Written as DNA, the CDR3 is TGTGCCTGGAGTGTATGGAGGGTGGCTGAAGCTTTCTTT.